The next 30 T cell receptor beta chains were all read from a single sample in a study of T cell changes during pregnancy in multiple sclerosis. The protocol was immunoSEQ multiplex PCR, while the TCRdb copy is restricted to in-frame clones and leaves out a portion. The data contain about 110,000 clones, approximately 90% of them seen just once; the ten biggest clones take up just under 0.8%. The input for sequencing was peripheral blood, taken in the third trimester of pregnancy. These receptors were collected from a female donor in good health, enrolled as a control in a pregnancy study.

The chain combines TRBV5-1 with TRBJ1-4; 8 bases are shared with TRBD1. With 7 bases clipped from V and 2 bases from J, the junction kept 13 bases outside the gene matches. CDR1 is SGHRS, CDR2 YFSETQ, per germline. The CDR3 consists of 17 residues. In DNA, the CDR3 is TGCGCCAGCTGGCTAGGGCAGGGGGCAGTGACTAATGAAAAACTGTTTTTT. Its translation: CASWLGQGAVTNEKLFF.

V gene TRBV7-2 combines with J gene TRBJ1-5, with TRBD1 matching 7 bases. Germline-derived CDR1 and CDR2 are SGHTA and FQGNSA. The CDR3 runs to 15 residues. J gave up 6 bases and V 5 bases, and 10 bases lay outside the gene matches. The CDR3 region is CASSNRQGAVQPQHF. For the CDR3, the DNA is TGTGCCAGCAGCAACCGACAGGGCGCGGTTCAGCCCCAGCATTTT.

The chain couples TRBV2 to TRBJ1-6; D uncertain. Germline CDR1 is SNHLY and CDR2 is FYNNEI. Trimming removed 4 bases at V and 3 bases at J, with 13 bases between. The CDR3 contains 16 residues. The CDR3 here is CASSGGSGFYNSPLHF. CDR3 in DNA: TGTGCCAGCAGTGGTGGCAGCGGATTCTATAATTCACCCCTCCACTTT.

J is TRBJ2-7 and V is TRBV7-6; D is perhaps TRBD1 (5 bases). The CDR3 loop spans 13 amino acids. The germline V gene encodes CDR1 SGHVS and CDR2 FNYEAQ. The V end was cut by 5 bases, the J end by 2 bases, with 10 bases between. The CDR3 here is CASSHPGTYEQYF. The CDR3 nucleotides are TGTGCCAGCAGCCACCCAGGGACCTACGAGCAGTACTTC.

The chain links TRBV30 to TRBJ1-1, with TRBD1 identical over 10 bases. From germline, CDR1 is GTSNPN and CDR2 SVGIG (reference sequence). J lost 8 bases, V lost 0 bases, and 3 bases had no gene match. This CDR3 spans 13 amino acids. CDR3 sequence reads: CAWSVWDRGEAFF. The DNA for the CDR3 is TGTGCCTGGAGTGTATGGGACAGGGGCGAAGCTTTCTTT.

This chain joins TRBV27 and TRBJ2-3; TRBD2 aligns across 11 bases. The CDR3 spans 16 residues. The V gene's germline CDR1 is MNHEY and CDR2 SMNVEV (reference sequence). V was pared by 3 bases and J by 7 bases, with 9 bases of the junction left unmatched. In DNA, the CDR3 is TGTGCCAGCAGTTTGTTTAGCGGGGGGGAAGCGAATACGCAGTATTTT. This translates into CASSLFSGGEANTQYF.

The rearrangement uses TRBV16 and TRBJ2-7; 9 bases match TRBD1. V gave up 3 bases and J gave up 8 bases; unmatched junction bases: 14. CDR1 KGHSY and CDR2 FQNENV come from the germline V gene. CDR3 size: 16 residues. The CDR3 loop is CASSHLTGGWGSKQYF. The CDR3 DNA sequence: TGTGCCAGCAGCCACCTTACAGGGGGCTGGGGTTCGAAGCAGTACTTC.

This clone was seen just once. The gene calls are TRBV7-6 and TRBJ2-7; a weak D match, TRBD1 (6 bases). CDR1 is SGHVS, CDR2 FNYEAQ, per germline. The CDR3 runs to 15 residues. Trimming pared 6 bases from V and 1 base from J, leaving 16 bases between. CDR3 region: CASSLWGTSSYEQYF. The CDR3 DNA sequence: TGTGCCAGCAGTTTATGGGGGACATCTTCCTACGAGCAGTACTTC.

This clone was seen a few times. One end of the junction is discordant with germline, which a read error may explain. The chain carries TRBV7-6 and TRBJ2-5; TRBD1 aligns across 8 bases. The V gene's germline CDR1 is SGHVS and CDR2 FNYEAQ. The CDR3 is made up of 14 amino acids. This CDR3 reads CASSLASAGGFPNF. Written as DNA, the CDR3 is TGTGCCAGCAGCTTAGCCTCTGCAGGGGGCTTTCCTAACTTC.

The chain employs TRBV5-4 and TRBJ1-1; D remains unclear. There are 15 residues in the CDR3. Trimming stripped 0 bases from V and 9 bases from J, with 18 bases between. Germline-derived CDR1 and CDR2 are SGHNT and YYREEE (reference sequence). The CDR3: CASSLDRGWHSKAFF. CDR3 coding DNA: TGTGCCAGCAGCTTGGACCGCGGGTGGCACTCGAAAGCTTTCTTT. The variable domain in full, completed from reference TRBV5-4 and TRBJ1-1, reads ETGVTQSPTHLIKTRGQQVTLRCSSQSGHNTVSWYQQALGQGPQFIFQYYREEENGRGNFPPRFSGLQFPNYSSELNVNALELDDSALYLCASSLDRGWHSKAFFGQGTRLTVV.

The chain recombines TRBV4-1 with TRBJ1-4, with TRBD1 identical over 7 bases. Per the germline V gene, CDR1 is MGHRA and CDR2 is YSYEKL. V shed 3 bases and J 5 bases; nucleotides not matched to a gene: 6. CDR3 length: 15 amino acids. The CDR3: CASSHPGQANEKLFF. The CDR3 DNA sequence: TGCGCCAGCAGCCATCCCGGACAGGCAAATGAAAAACTGTTTTTT.

This chain uses TRBV14 with TRBJ2-7, with D maybe TRBD2 (6 bases). The V end was cut by 0 bases, the J end by 9 bases, with 12 bases between. The CDR3 extends over 13 amino acids. Germline-derived CDR1 and CDR2 are SGHDN and FVKESK. The CDR3 sequence: CASSQEGGRGQYF. CDR3 in DNA: TGTGCCAGCAGCCAAGAGGGAGGTAGGGGGCAGTACTTC. The complete variable domain, with remaining parts taken from reference TRBV14 and TRBJ2-7, reads EAGVTQFPSHSVIEKGQTVTLRCDPISGHDNLYWYRRVMGKEIKFLLHFVKESKQDESGMPNNRFLAERTGGTYSTLKVQPAELEDSGVYFCASSQEGGRGQYFGPGTRLTVT.

This clone was picked up one time. The genes are TRBV7-2 and TRBJ2-3, with 7 bases that match TRBD2. The CDR3 is made up of 17 amino acids. The ends lost 1 base at V and 4 bases at J; junction bases unmatched: 11. Germline assignment: CDR1 SGHTA and CDR2 FQGNSA. CDR3 nucleotide sequence: TGTGCCAGCAGCTTAGGGACCCTTCGGGGACTATCAGATACGCAGTATTTT. Amino acids: CASSLGTLRGLSDTQYF.

The CDR3 protein is CASSQTGISSTDTQYF. CDR3 nucleotides: TGTGCCAGCAGCCAAACAGGGATTTCTAGCACAGATACGCAGTATTTT. V usage is TRBV4-2 and J usage is TRBJ2-3; a weak D match, TRBD1 (6 bases). Trimming stripped 2 bases from V and 0 bases from J, with 12 bases between. This CDR3 spans 16 amino acids. CDR1 is LGHNA and CDR2 is YNFKEQ in the germline V gene.

The V and J genes are TRBV7-3 and TRBJ2-1; 10 nucleotides match TRBD1. Germline assignment: CDR1 SGHTA and CDR2 FQGTGA. CDR3 length: 13 residues. The V and J ends lost 9 bases and 2 bases, in that order; junction bases with no gene match: 1. The CDR3 DNA follows: TGTGCCAGTGGACAGGGGGCCTACAATGAGCAGTTCTTC. Protein sequence: CASGQGAYNEQFF.

The chain combines TRBV15 with TRBJ2-7; perhaps TRBD2 as D (6 bases). The germline V gene has CDR1 LNHNV and CDR2 YYDKDF (reference sequence). This CDR3 contains 18 residues. Trimming removed 4 bases from V and 5 bases from J, with 27 bases in between. The CDR3 here is CATSNGFRSGVPGDEQYF. The CDR3 DNA follows: TGTGCCACCAGCAATGGATTTCGCTCGGGAGTACCGGGCGACGAGCAGTACTTC.

The J gene is TRBJ2-5, the V gene TRBV19; 10 positions match TRBD1. Germline V CDR1 and CDR2: LNHDA, SQIVND (reference sequence). Losses at the gene ends were 4 bases for V and 5 bases for J; bases not matched to a gene: 7. This CDR3 spans 15 amino acids. The CDR3 sequence is CASSTTGGGSETQYF. CDR3 DNA sequence: TGTGCCAGTAGTACGACAGGGGGCGGGTCGGAGACCCAGTACTTC.

The J gene is TRBJ1-6, the V gene TRBV7-2; perhaps TRBD1 as D (6 bases). Germline CDR1 is SGHTA and CDR2 is FQGNSA. The V and J ends lost 5 bases and 7 bases respectively, with 15 bases between them. This CDR3 comprises 15 residues. DNA for the CDR3: TGTGCCAGCAGCATTAACAGCCAGGGGAATTCACCCCTCCACTTT. Translated: CASSINSQGNSPLHF.

The V gene is TRBV7-8, the J gene TRBJ2-3; D is ambiguous. The CDR3 sequence is 16 residues long. Looked up from germline, CDR1 is SGHVS and CDR2 is FQNEAQ. V was shortened by 5 bases and J by 2 bases, with 17 bases between the two germline ends. The CDR3 sequence is CASSPFSRGFTDTQYF. As DNA, the CDR3 is TGTGCCAGCAGCCCATTTAGCCGAGGATTCACAGATACGCAGTATTTT. The complete variable domain, with remaining parts taken from reference TRBV7-8 and TRBJ2-3, reads GAGVSQSPRYKVAKRGQDVALRCDPISGHVSLFWYQQALGQGPEFLTYFQNEAQLDKSGLPSDRFFAERPEGSVSTLKIQRTQQEDSAVYLCASSPFSRGFTDTQYFGPGTRLTVL.

The V call is TRBV4-1, the J call TRBJ1-5, with a tentative D call TRBD1 (5 bases). V was trimmed by 3 bases and J by 0 bases, leaving 9 bases between them. Germline V gene data show CDR1 as MGHRA and CDR2 as YSYEKL. CDR3 length: 15 amino acids. The CDR3 reads CASSQSDSSNQPQHF. CDR3 sequence (DNA): TGCGCCAGCAGCCAGTCCGACAGTAGCAATCAGCCCCAGCATTTT.

The genes are TRBV25-1 and TRBJ1-3, with D perhaps TRBD1 (6 bases). V was cut by 8 bases and J by 2 bases, with 13 bases left in between. There are 14 residues in the CDR3. Germline CDR1 reads MGHDK; CDR2 reads SYGVNS. The CDR3 loop reads CASANSGAGNTIYF. In DNA, the CDR3 is TGTGCCAGCGCTAATTCAGGGGCTGGAAACACCATATATTTT. Filled out from reference TRBV25-1 and TRBJ1-3, the complete variable domain reads EADIYQTPRYLVIGTGKKITLECSQTMGHDKMYWYQQDPGMELHLIHYSYGVNSTEKGDLSSESTVSRIRTEHFPLTLESARPSHTSQYLCASANSGAGNTIYFGEGSWLTVV.

This clone was detected once. The chain recombines TRBV7-2 with TRBJ2-7; 10 bases fit TRBD2. The CDR3 is 16 amino acids. The junction had 10 bases not matched to a gene; V was cut back by 5 bases and J by 3 bases. Germline V gene lookup returns CDR1 SGHTA and CDR2 FQGNSA. The CDR3 here is CASSREGASGGYEQYF. The CDR3 DNA is TGTGCCAGCAGCCGTGAGGGGGCTAGCGGGGGCTACGAGCAGTACTTC. Full variable domain (outside the CDR3, taken from reference TRBV7-2 and TRBJ2-7): GAGVSQSPSNKVTEKGKDVELRCDPISGHTALYWYRQSLGQGLEFLIYFQGNSAPDKSGLPSDRFSAERTGGSVSTLTIQRTQQEDSAVYLCASSREGASGGYEQYFGPGTRLTVT.

The V gene is TRBV4-1, the J gene TRBJ2-1; no reliable D call. The CDR3 loop spans 14 amino acids. The V end lost 1 base, the J end lost 7 bases, and 11 bases lay between the germline ends. Germline CDR1 MGHRA, CDR2 YSYEKL. The CDR3 region is CASSQGGSKNEQFF. CDR3 nucleotide sequence: TGCGCCAGCAGCCAAGGCGGCAGCAAAAATGAGCAGTTCTTC.

This chain joins TRBV18 and TRBJ1-2; TRBD1 aligns across 8 bases. V lost 3 bases to trimming and J lost 3 bases; unmatched junction nucleotides: 3. The germline CDR1 and CDR2 sequences are KGHSH and LQKENI. The CDR3 runs to 14 residues. The CDR3 nucleotides are TGTGCCAGCTCACCCGGGGGACAGGACTATGGCTACACCTTC. Translated, it gives CASSPGGQDYGYTF.

The V and J genes are TRBV9 and TRBJ1-3; no clear D gene. The CDR3 runs 13 residues. Trimming shortened V by 4 bases and J by 4 bases, and 9 bases separated the two germline ends. The germline CDR1 and CDR2 sequences are SGDLS and YYNGEE. CDR3 protein: CASSRNGGNTIYF. CDR3 DNA sequence: TGTGCCAGCAGCAGAAACGGGGGAAACACCATATATTTT. Full variable domain (remainder filled in from reference TRBV9 and TRBJ1-3): DSGVTQTPKHLITATGQRVTLRCSPRSGDLSVYWYQQSLDQGLQFLIQYYNGEERAKGNILERFSAQQFPDLHSELNLSSLELGDSALYFCASSRNGGNTIYFGEGSWLTVV.

The chain has TRBV18 and TRBJ1-4; D may be TRBD1 (5 bases). The germline V gene encodes CDR1 KGHSH and CDR2 LQKENI. Trimming shortened V by 1 base and J by 3 bases, and 12 bases separated the two germline ends. There are 16 residues in the CDR3. CDR3 sequence reads: CASSPLGGAANEKLFF. The CDR3 bases are TGTGCCAGCTCACCACTGGGGGGTGCGGCTAATGAAAAACTGTTTTTT.

V and J are TRBV5-5 and TRBJ2-3, with 7 bases that match TRBD1. The germline V gene has CDR1 SGHKS and CDR2 YYEKEE (reference sequence). The CDR3 spans 15 residues. The ends lost 5 bases at V and 5 bases at J; junction bases unmatched: 11. Here the CDR3 DNA reads TGTGCCAGCAGAAGGACAGGTAGATTGGAAGATACGCAGTATTTT. It specifies CASRRTGRLEDTQYF.

The chain couples TRBV7-2 to TRBJ2-1, with TRBD2 as a possible D gene (6 bases). The CDR3 is 14 amino acids. The germline gives CDR1 SGHTA, CDR2 FQGNSA. Trimming took off 5 bases at V and 1 base at J, with 9 bases between the two ends. As DNA, the CDR3 is TGTGCCAGCAGCATCGGGAGTTCCTACAATGAGCAGTTCTTC. Translated, it gives CASSIGSSYNEQFF.

This chain uses TRBV29-1 with TRBJ2-6; no clear D. The CDR3 sequence is 14 residues long. Trimming shortened V by 0 bases and J by 4 bases, and 7 bases separated the two germline ends. Per the germline V gene, CDR1 is SQVTM and CDR2 is ANQGSEA. The CDR3 nucleotides read TGCAGCGTTGAAGAAGTAGCCGGGGCCAACGTCCTGACTTTC. Protein sequence: CSVEEVAGANVLTF.

The chain links TRBV6-6 to TRBJ2-4; D perhaps matches TRBD1 (5 bases). The CDR3 runs 14 residues. Germline V CDR1 and CDR2: MNHNY, SVGAGI (reference sequence). Trimming took 2 bases from V and 8 from J, leaving 13 bases between them. CDR3 amino acids: CASSYGQGEDIQYF. The CDR3 DNA follows: TGTGCCAGCAGTTACGGCCAGGGTGAGGACATTCAGTACTTC.